A selection of T cell receptor beta chains follows, all from one sample in a study of T-cell memory formation after mild COVID-19. Via MiXCR, TCRdb re-called the 5' RACE reads, giving one row per CDR3 protein. The sample lists about 190,000 distinct CDR3 sequences; roughly 18% were seen once. Material: PBMCs or a T cell subset sorted from them (not recorded which). These receptors were obtained from an adult woman who had mild COVID-19 (a few samples of this study predate the infection). Cell type and time point are not known. The CDR3 runs from the conserved cysteine through the conserved F or W. D genes are given only for firm matches. Size tells how often a clone was seen (once, few, many) or the class of an expanded clone, and some rows leave it out.

CDR3aa: CDSSRGLGYTF
CDR3nt: TGTGACAGCAGCCGGGGGCTTGGCTACACCTTC
v_gene: TRBV12-3/TRBV12-4
len: 11
abundance: .
d_gene: .
j_gene: TRBJ1-2

CDR3aa: CASSSGQGHGYTF
CDR3nt: TGTGCCAGCAGTTCGGGACAGGGCCATGGCTACACCTTC
v_gene: TRBV6-6
len: 13
abundance: many
d_gene: TRBD1
j_gene: TRBJ1-2

CDR3aa: CASFQQGGAEAFF
CDR3nt: TGTGCCAGCTTCCAACAGGGGGGCGCTGAAGCTTTCTTT
v_gene: TRBV27
len: 13
abundance: .
d_gene: TRBD1
j_gene: TRBJ1-1

CDR3aa: CAWSMGGRGRLFF
CDR3nt: TGTGCCTGGAGTATGGGGGGACGGGGTCGGCTGTTTTTT
v_gene: TRBV30
len: 13
abundance: .
d_gene: .
j_gene: TRBJ2-2

CDR3aa: CSARQGNEQYF
CDR3nt: TGCAGTGCTAGACAGGGAAACGAGCAGTACTTC
v_gene: TRBV20-1
len: 11
abundance: many
d_gene: .
j_gene: TRBJ2-7

CDR3aa: CSARIQGHLIPYEQYF
CDR3nt: TGCAGTGCTAGAATACAGGGACACCTAATTCCCTACGAGCAGTACTTC
v_gene: TRBV20-1
len: 16
abundance: once
d_gene: .
j_gene: TRBJ2-7

CDR3aa: CASSRGGPSYEQYF
CDR3nt: TGTGCCAGCAGCAGAGGAGGCCCCTCCTACGAGCAGTACTTC
v_gene: TRBV13
len: 14
abundance: .
d_gene: .
j_gene: TRBJ2-7

CDR3aa: CASSLEQGTSDEQFF
CDR3nt: TGTGCCAGCAGTCTCGAACAGGGGACTAGCGATGAGCAGTTCTTC
v_gene: TRBV12-3/TRBV12-4
len: 15
abundance: many
d_gene: TRBD2
j_gene: TRBJ2-1

CDR3aa: CASSPIRPRSGNRFSYNEQFF
CDR3nt: TGTGCCAGCAGCCCCATTCGCCCGAGGAGCGGGAACCGATTCTCCTACAATGAGCAGTTCTTC
v_gene: TRBV11-2
len: 21
abundance: .
d_gene: TRBD2
j_gene: TRBJ2-1

CDR3aa: CASSLGASGAAETQYF
CDR3nt: TGTGCCAGCAGCCTGGGGGCTAGCGGGGCTGCTGAGACCCAGTACTTC
v_gene: TRBV5-4
len: 16
abundance: few
d_gene: TRBD2
j_gene: TRBJ2-5

CDR3aa: CASSKGQGADQPQHF
CDR3nt: TGCGCCAGCAGCAAGGGACAGGGGGCCGATCAGCCCCAGCATTTT
v_gene: TRBV5-1
len: 15
abundance: .
d_gene: TRBD1
j_gene: TRBJ1-5

CDR3aa: CATSDLISGHNEQFF
CDR3nt: TGTGCCACCAGTGATTTGATTTCAGGCCACAATGAGCAGTTCTTC
v_gene: TRBV24-1
len: 15
abundance: .
d_gene: .
j_gene: TRBJ2-1

CDR3aa: CASLRGLNEQFF
CDR3nt: TGTGCCAGCCTCCGGGGCCTAAATGAGCAGTTCTTC
v_gene: TRBV7-2
len: 12
abundance: .
d_gene: .
j_gene: TRBJ2-1

CDR3aa: CASSQDREKLFF
CDR3nt: TGTGCCAGCAGCCAAGATCGGGAAAAACTGTTTTTT
v_gene: TRBV3-1
len: 12
abundance: few
d_gene: .
j_gene: TRBJ1-4

CDR3aa: CANKDRSEPQHF
CDR3nt: TGCGCCAACAAAGACAGATCGGAGCCCCAGCATTTT
v_gene: TRBV10-1
len: 12
abundance: .
d_gene: .
j_gene: TRBJ1-5

CDR3aa: CASSKASGSASNEQFF
CDR3nt: TGTGCCAGCAGTAAGGCTAGCGGGAGTGCATCGAATGAGCAGTTCTTC
v_gene: TRBV6-2/TRBV6-3
len: 16
abundance: few
d_gene: TRBD2
j_gene: TRBJ2-1

CDR3aa: CASSLDPRGDPIDTQYF
CDR3nt: TGCGCCAGCAGCTTGGATCCGCGGGGGGACCCAATAGATACGCAGTATTTT
v_gene: TRBV5-1
len: 17
abundance: many
d_gene: TRBD2
j_gene: TRBJ2-3

CDR3aa: CASSQKRTSGGLNTDTQYF
CDR3nt: TGTGCCAGCAGCCAAAAGAGGACTAGCGGGGGGCTGAACACAGATACGCAGTATTTT
v_gene: TRBV4-2
len: 19
abundance: few
d_gene: TRBD2
j_gene: TRBJ2-3

CDR3aa: CASSSRGLFSGNTIYF
CDR3nt: TGTGCCAGCAGCTCCAGGGGGCTTTTCTCTGGAAACACCATATATTTT
v_gene: TRBV7-6
len: 16
abundance: few
d_gene: TRBD1
j_gene: TRBJ1-3

CDR3aa: CASSHRGQVAYNEQFF
CDR3nt: TGTGCCAGCAGCCATCGGGGACAGGTTGCCTACAATGAGCAGTTCTTC
v_gene: TRBV14
len: 16
abundance: few
d_gene: TRBD1
j_gene: TRBJ2-1

CDR3aa: CASSYSGTGATEAFF
CDR3nt: TGTGCCAGCAGTTACTCCGGGACAGGGGCCACTGAAGCTTTCTTT
v_gene: TRBV6-2/TRBV6-3
len: 15
abundance: .
d_gene: TRBD1
j_gene: TRBJ1-1

CDR3aa: CASSLQPGTEAFF
CDR3nt: TGTGCCAGCAGCTTACAACCAGGAACTGAAGCTTTCTTT
v_gene: TRBV7-6
len: 13
abundance: .
d_gene: .
j_gene: TRBJ1-1

CDR3aa: CASTLDRRIGEAFF
CDR3nt: TGTGCCAGCACCCTGGACAGGCGGATTGGTGAAGCTTTCTTT
v_gene: TRBV12-3/TRBV12-4
len: 14
abundance: few
d_gene: TRBD1
j_gene: TRBJ1-1

CDR3aa: CASSPLDSNEQFF
CDR3nt: TGTGCCAGCTCACCTCTAGACTCCAATGAGCAGTTCTTC
v_gene: TRBV18
len: 13
abundance: .
d_gene: .
j_gene: TRBJ2-1

CDR3aa: CSALLPFSYNEQFF
CDR3nt: TGCAGTGCTCTTCTCCCTTTCTCCTACAATGAGCAGTTCTTC
v_gene: TRBV20-1
len: 14
abundance: many
d_gene: .
j_gene: TRBJ2-1

CDR3aa: CATSRMGQGTEQFF
CDR3nt: TGTGCCACCAGCAGGATGGGACAGGGGACTGAGCAGTTCTTC
v_gene: TRBV15
len: 14
abundance: few
d_gene: TRBD1
j_gene: TRBJ2-1

CDR3aa: CASSSSGHRYEQYF
CDR3nt: TGTGCCAGCAGTTCTAGCGGGCACCGCTACGAGCAGTACTTC
v_gene: TRBV12-3/TRBV12-4
len: 14
abundance: .
d_gene: TRBD2
j_gene: TRBJ2-7

CDR3aa: CASSPRVRAEYNSPLHF
CDR3nt: TGTGCCAGCAGCCCCAGGGTGCGGGCCGAATATAATTCACCCCTCCACTTT
v_gene: TRBV9
len: 17
abundance: few
d_gene: .
j_gene: TRBJ1-6

CDR3aa: CASSERRLYQETQYF
CDR3nt: TGTGCCAGCAGTGAAAGGCGGTTGTACCAAGAGACCCAGTACTTC
v_gene: TRBV2
len: 15
abundance: few
d_gene: .
j_gene: TRBJ2-5

CDR3aa: CASSYEAGANYGYTF
CDR3nt: TGTGCCAGCAGTTACGAGGCAGGAGCAAACTATGGCTACACCTTC
v_gene: TRBV6-5
len: 15
abundance: .
d_gene: .
j_gene: TRBJ1-2

CDR3aa: CASSPRTGTGNNEQFF
CDR3nt: TGTGCCAGCTCACCACGAACCGGGACAGGGAACAATGAGCAGTTCTTC
v_gene: TRBV18
len: 16
abundance: .
d_gene: TRBD1
j_gene: TRBJ2-1

CDR3aa: CASSRTGGAAGELFF
CDR3nt: TGTGCCAGCAGCCGGACAGGGGGCGCCGCCGGGGAGCTGTTTTTT
v_gene: TRBV7-9
len: 15
abundance: few
d_gene: TRBD1
j_gene: TRBJ2-2

CDR3aa: CASSYLGQGTGELFF
CDR3nt: TGTGCCAGCAGTTACCTGGGACAGGGGACCGGGGAGCTGTTTTTT
v_gene: TRBV6-5
len: 15
abundance: .
d_gene: TRBD1
j_gene: TRBJ2-2

CDR3aa: CASSHLRTEAFF
CDR3nt: TGTGCCAGCAGCCATTTAAGGACTGAAGCTTTCTTT
v_gene: TRBV3-1
len: 12
abundance: few
d_gene: .
j_gene: TRBJ1-1

CDR3aa: CASSPIGGRNSPLHF
CDR3nt: TGTGCCAGCAGCCCCATTGGGGGGAGGAATTCACCCCTCCACTTT
v_gene: TRBV9
len: 15
abundance: .
d_gene: .
j_gene: TRBJ1-6

CDR3aa: CATSGLANTGELFF
CDR3nt: TGTGCCACCTCAGGGTTAGCGAACACCGGGGAGCTGTTTTTT
v_gene: TRBV24-1
len: 14
abundance: many
d_gene: .
j_gene: TRBJ2-2

CDR3aa: CASSLTGTTGTEAFF
CDR3nt: TGTGCCAGCAGCTTAACGGGGACCACGGGAACTGAAGCTTTCTTT
v_gene: TRBV7-3
len: 15
abundance: .
d_gene: .
j_gene: TRBJ1-1